Listed below are T cell receptor beta chains from one sample, sequenced in a study of cytomegalovirus exposure and HLA in healthy donors. Method: immunoSEQ multiplex PCR; TCRdb's copy keeps in-frame clones and lacks some. The sample carries about 120,000 clones, 8.5% to 10% recorded once. Sequenced input: PBMCs. The receptors stem from a man aged 30-40 years in good health and CMV-seronegative. CDR3s include the opening cysteine and the closing phenylalanine or tryptophan.

V gene	J gene	CDR3 protein
TRBV6-4	TRBJ2-1	CASSDGQGRTNEQFF
TRBV9	TRBJ2-5	CASSVEEGGAGGNIQETQYF
TRBV6-1	TRBJ2-1	CASSEYASGSYNEQFF
TRBV18	TRBJ2-5	CASSPGTGGSETQYF
TRBV5-1	TRBJ2-3	CASSLAAGSADTQYF
TRBV30	TRBJ2-7	CAWSLTGEGDVEQYF
TRBV19	TRBJ2-7	CASSWTADSYEQYF
TRBV4-3	TRBJ1-1	CASSQDRQGVGTEAFF
TRBV4-3	TRBJ2-1	CASSREQGTGDLYNEQFF
TRBV10-2	TRBJ1-2	CASIPQGARGYTF
TRBV7-6	TRBJ2-5	CASSRRAGVQETQYF
TRBV9	TRBJ2-2	CASSVVQGADGELFF
TRBV29-1	TRBJ2-5	CSVSPGQSQETQYF
TRBV7-7	TRBJ2-1	CASSLEEVVGEQFF
TRBV11-2	TRBJ2-3	CASSLVLGSDTQYF
TRBV18	TRBJ2-3	CASSSNWGVSTDTQYF
TRBV9	TRBJ2-1	CASSVGQGPYNEQFF
TRBV28	TRBJ1-5	CASSRDSNQPQHF
TRBV7-6	TRBJ2-7	CASSAAQGASYEQYF
TRBV5-8	TRBJ2-7	CASSLRLAGGHEQYF
TRBV5-1	TRBJ2-3	CASSLGTNTDTQYF
TRBV20-1	TRBJ1-1	CMAGLNTEAFF
TRBV4-3	TRBJ2-1	CASSQDGTGVGYNEQFF
TRBV27	TRBJ2-3	CASSLGGRETDTQYF
TRBV2	TRBJ2-7	CASSLKQGAAYEQYF
TRBV7-2	TRBJ1-2	CASSLKSRDYGYTF
TRBV4-2	TRBJ2-1	CASSQDPPGSMINNEQFF
TRBV5-4	TRBJ2-7	CASRLGQDSYEQYF
TRBV7-9	TRBJ2-3	CASSLRGTSGYTDTQYF
TRBV12-5	TRBJ2-7	CASGLPTSGSASSYEQYF
TRBV28	TRBJ1-2	CASSWGGLLTF
TRBV6-1	TRBJ1-1	CASSGVGQGVSTEAFF
TRBV5-6	TRBJ2-5	CASSSHSYSQETQYF
TRBV4-3	TRBJ2-6	CASSQFWSSGANVLTF
TRBV19	TRBJ2-1	CASSALTSGGYNEQFF
TRBV5-1	TRBJ2-7	CASSLGGQGLYEQYF
TRBV28	TRBJ2-7	CASRTIGGEGLSYEQYF
TRBV5-4	TRBJ2-7	CASSLEQGASYEQYF
TRBV2	TRBJ1-3	CASSAGRGNTIHF
TRBV5-4	TRBJ2-2	CASSSGVNTGELFF